Each of the 16 T cell receptor beta chains below was sequenced from the same sample in a study of blood T cells in healthy people across ages. Next came a second PCR, run for about 7 to 12 cycles, which used a sample-barcoded 5' primer along with a J-beta primer mix. TCRdb fed the 5' RACE reads into MiXCR, producing one record per CDR3 protein. Of fewer than 1,000,000 distinct CDR3 sequences in the sample, around 43% were seen once. The source material was blood. These receptor sequences come from a man aged 55 to 70 in good health.

The rearrangement links TRBV12-3 or TRBV12-4 to TRBJ1-2; D unresolved. Deletions cut 5 bases from V and 7 bases from J, with 17 bases between. This CDR3 comprises 14 residues. The CDR3 here is CASSQGGYTIGYTF. The DNA of the CDR3 is TGTGCCAGCAGTCAAGGAGGGTATACGATTGGCTACACCTTC.

V usage is TRBV29-1 and J usage is TRBJ1-1; D not resolved. V gave up 3 bases and J gave up 9 bases, with 8 bases separating them. The V gene's germline CDR1 is SQVTM and CDR2 ANQGSEA. The CDR3 runs to 10 residues. Written as DNA, the CDR3 is TGCAGCGTTGACCAGGATAAAGCTTTCTTT. The encoded protein is CSVDQDKAFF. The variable domain in full, with the rest retrieved from reference TRBV29-1 and TRBJ1-1, is SAVISQKPSRDICQRGTSLTIQCQVDSQVTMMFWYRQQPGQSLTLIATANQGSEATYESGFVIDKFPISRPNLTFSTLTVSNMSPEDSSIYLCSVDQDKAFFGQGTRLTVV.

This rearrangement joins TRBV7-2 to TRBJ2-7; the D is unclear. This CDR3 spans 15 amino acids. The germline V gene has CDR1 SGHTA and CDR2 FQGNSA. The V gene lost 4 bases and the J gene lost 2 bases, with 15 bases spanning the gap. CDR3 in DNA: TGTGCCAGCAGCTCCCGCACCACCGACCCCTACGAGCAGTACTTC. Translation: CASSSRTTDPYEQYF.

The chain joins TRBV12-3 or TRBV12-4 to TRBJ2-3; 12 bases align to TRBD2. This CDR3 has 14 amino acids. With V trimmed by 11 bases and J by 4 bases, 7 bases remained unmatched. The CDR3 DNA is TGTGCCGCAGCCTCTAGCGGGGGGGCAGATACGCAGTATTTT. It specifies CAAASSGGADTQYF.

The V call is TRBV7-9, the J call TRBJ1-3, with no clear D. This CDR3 contains 14 residues. CDR1 is SEHNR, CDR2 FQNEAQ, per germline (reference sequence). Between the trimmed V and J ends, which lost 5 bases and 0 bases, there was a span of 8 bases. CDR3 coding DNA: TGTGCCAGCAGCGCAGTTACCTCTGGAAACACCATATATTTT. Its protein product is CASSAVTSGNTIYF.

Concerning this clonotype itself: Its ends do not fully match the called genes, so a read error is possible. The chain carries TRBV29-1 and TRBJ2-5, with TRBD1 identical over 7 bases. The germline V gene encodes CDR1 SQVTM and CDR2 ANQGSEA. The CDR3 spans 12 residues. CDR3 residues: CGVLGQQETQYF. In DNA form, the CDR3 reads TGCGGCGTACTGGGACAGCAAGAGACCCAGTACTTC.

V is TRBV5-5 and J is TRBJ2-2; TRBD1 or TRBD2 may be the D gene (5 bases each). The germline CDR1 and CDR2 sequences are SGHKS and YYEKEE (reference sequence). With 4 bases removed from V and 4 bases from J, the gap between germline ends came to 20 bases. The CDR3 is 17 amino acids. CDR3 sequence: CASSPGGLGGFTGELFF. CDR3 nucleotide sequence: TGTGCCAGCAGCCCCGGCGGTCTTGGGGGATTCACCGGGGAGCTGTTTTTT.

This clonotype was observed a handful of times. V and J are TRBV12-1 and TRBJ2-1; the DNA was not compared with TRBD1, the D call given in the table. TRBV12-1 is a listed pseudogene. The CDR3 runs 16 residues. CDR3 loop: CASSCPFGGPYNEQFF. CDR3 nucleotides: TGTGCCAGCAGCTGTCCGTTTGGGGGACCCTACAATGAGCAGTTCTTC.

The rearrangement uses TRBV4-3 and TRBJ1-2; TRBD1 matches 9 bases. CDR3 length equals 15 residues. The V and J ends lost 1 base and 11 bases, in that order; junction bases with no gene match: 11. CDR1 is LGHNA and CDR2 is YSLEER in the germline V gene. The CDR3, as DNA: TGCGCCAGCAGCCAAGGACGCTCGACAGGGGGTGGATACACCTTC. Translated, it gives CASSQGRSTGGGYTF.

The V gene is TRBV6-1, the J gene TRBJ1-5; D uncertain. Trimming left V 6 bases short and J 0 bases short, with 9 bases between. CDR1 is MNHNS, CDR2 SASEGT, per germline. The CDR3 is 14 amino acids. The CDR3 DNA sequence: TGTGCCAGCAGCGAGACCAATAGCAATCAGCCCCAGCATTTT. Its translation is CASSETNSNQPQHF.

Only a few counts were recorded for this clonotype. The chain combines TRBV7-2 with TRBJ1-1, with TRBD1 matching over 9 bases. The CDR3 sequence is 15 residues long. Per the germline V gene, CDR1 is SGHTA and CDR2 is FQGNSA. The trim removed 0 bases at V and 8 bases at J, leaving 7 bases unmatched. The CDR3 nucleotides are TGTGCCAGCAGCTTAGCCTGGGGACAGGGAAGGGAAGCTTTCTTT. Its translation is CASSLAWGQGREAFF.

There are a few counts of this clonotype. The chain is built from TRBV6-4 and TRBJ2-3; the D call may be TRBD1 or TRBD2 (5 bases each). CDR1 MRHNA and CDR2 SNTAGT come from the germline V gene. The V end lost 3 bases, the J end lost 0 bases, and 10 bases lay between the germline ends. This CDR3 spans 15 amino acids. CDR3 in amino acids: CASSEGVGSTDTQYF. The CDR3 DNA follows: TGTGCCAGCAGTGAGGGGGTGGGGAGCACAGATACGCAGTATTTT.

This clonotype turned up a few times. The rearrangement uses TRBV7-2 and TRBJ1-6; D is perhaps TRBD1 (6 bases). The CDR3 is 18 residues long. Germline V gene lookup returns CDR1 SGHTA and CDR2 FQGNSA. V lost 5 bases and J lost 4, with 21 bases in between. The CDR3 sequence: CASSLRAGRGSYNSPLHF. The CDR3 nucleotides are TGTGCCAGCAGCCTGCGAGCCGGCAGGGGCTCTTATAATTCACCCCTCCACTTT.

J is TRBJ2-2 and V is TRBV29-1, with no clear D. Germline values: CDR1 SQVTM, CDR2 ANQGSEA. The CDR3 spans 12 residues. As DNA, the CDR3 is TGCAGTCACGCAATGAGCACCGGGGAGCTGTTTTTT. It translates to CSHAMSTGELFF.

This clonotype was counted a few times. This chain uses TRBV6-5 with TRBJ2-1; 7 nucleotides line up with TRBD2. The CDR3 is 15 amino acids. V lost 6 bases to trimming and J lost 0 bases; unmatched junction nucleotides: 5. CDR1 and CDR2 (germline): MNHEY, SVGAGI. CDR3 residues: CASSPIAGSYNEQFF. In DNA form, the CDR3 reads TGTGCCAGCAGCCCAATAGCGGGCTCCTACAATGAGCAGTTCTTC.

This rearrangement joins TRBV11-2 to TRBJ1-1; D may be TRBD1 (5 bases). Germline CDR1 reads SGHAT; CDR2 reads FQNNGV. V lost 4 bases, J lost 0 bases, and 15 bases lay in between. The CDR3 contains 16 residues. The CDR3 spells CASSSNGGNLNTEAFF. In DNA, the CDR3 is TGTGCCAGCAGCTCGAACGGGGGGAACTTGAACACTGAAGCTTTCTTT.